The rows below give T cell receptor beta chains drawn from one sample of a study of cytomegalovirus exposure and HLA in healthy donors. Sequencing used immunoSEQ multiplex PCR; TCRdb keeps in-frame clones, though not all of them. This table lists around 140,000 clones. The sequenced sample was PBMCs. These receptors were taken from a woman between 35 and 50 years old in good health and CMV-seronegative. Both conserved end residues are part of each CDR3. The D gene is left open where the match is weak.

J | D | V | DNA | CDR3
TRBJ1-2 | - | TRBV6-1 | TGTGCCAGCAGTGGCTACAGCCAATCCTATGGCTACACCTTC | CASSGYSQSYGYTF
TRBJ2-1 | - | TRBV28 | TGTGCCAGCAGTTTATTGGAGAGGGATGAGCAGTTCTTC | CASSLLERDEQFF
TRBJ2-3 | TRBD2 | TRBV7-2 | TGTGCCAGCAGCGTCCCCCTAGCGGGGGGCGGGAGAGATACGCAGTATTTT | CASSVPLAGGGRDTQYF
TRBJ1-2 | - | TRBV19 | TGTGCCAGTAGCTGGCAGGGCACTAACTATGGCTACACCTTC | CASSWQGTNYGYTF
TRBJ1-2 | TRBD1 | TRBV29-1 | TGCAGCGTTGAAGTAGGACCCGGGACAGGGAATGGCTACACCTTC | CSVEVGPGTGNGYTF
TRBJ1-5 | TRBD1 | TRBV10-3 | TGTGCCATCACCGGGGACAGGGATCAGCCCCAGCATTTT | CAITGDRDQPQHF
TRBJ2-3 | TRBD2 | TRBV5-6 | TGTGCCAGCAGCTCCGGGGGGGCCCAAACAGATACGCAGTATTTT | CASSSGGAQTDTQYF
TRBJ1-5 | TRBD1 | TRBV27 | TGTGCCAGCAGTCCTCGGGCAGGGGGAGTTAGCAATCAGCCCCAGCATTTT | CASSPRAGGVSNQPQHF
TRBJ2-2 | TRBD1 | TRBV7-9 | TGTGCCAGCAGCTTAGGACAGGGCACCGGGGAGCTGTTTTTT | CASSLGQGTGELFF
TRBJ2-3 | - | TRBV18 | TGTGCCAGCTCACCACCGGCTAGCGCAGATACGCAGTATTTT | CASSPPASADTQYF
TRBJ1-2 | - | TRBV4-2 | TGTGCCAGCAGACCTACAGGGATATGGGGCTACACCTTC | CASRPTGIWGYTF
TRBJ1-1 | - | TRBV7-9 | TGTGCCACTATCGATACTGAAGCTTTCTTT | CATIDTEAFF
TRBJ1-4 | - | TRBV4-2 | TGTGCCAGCAGCCAAGATAACGAGGGATCTAATGAAAAACTGTTTTTT | CASSQDNEGSNEKLFF
TRBJ1-2 | - | TRBV6-1 | TGTGCCAGCAGTGTGAGCTATGGCTACACCTTC | CASSVSYGYTF
TRBJ1-1 | - | TRBV7-9 | TGTGCCAGCAGCTTAGGAGTTAATGAAGCTTTCTTT | CASSLGVNEAFF
TRBJ1-2 | TRBD1 | TRBV9 | TGTGCCAGCAGCGTAGCGGGACAGGAGACTGGCTACACCTTC | CASSVAGQETGYTF
TRBJ1-5 | - | TRBV10-3 | TGTGCCATCAGGACAGACCTAAATCAGCCCCAGCATTTT | CAIRTDLNQPQHF
TRBJ2-2 | TRBD2 | TRBV7-8 | TGTGCCAGCACCCCGCTGCGGGGGGGTAACACCGGGGAGCTGTTTTTT | CASTPLRGGNTGELFF
TRBJ1-5 | TRBD1 | TRBV7-9 | TGTGCCAGCAGCCCTGGACAGGGGGCGGGCAGCAATCAGCCCCAGCATTTT | CASSPGQGAGSNQPQHF
TRBJ2-5 | TRBD1 | TRBV27 | TGTGCCAGCAGTTTCCGGCAAACCGGGACAGGAGGCCAAGAGACCCAGTACTTC | CASSFRQTGTGGQETQYF
TRBJ1-3 | - | TRBV2 | TGTGCCAGCAGGGGGGACACGAGCTCTGGAAACACCATATATTTT | CASRGDTSSGNTIYF
TRBJ1-1 | TRBD1 | TRBV7-2 | TGTGCCAGCAGCACGAACAGGGGGCTGAACACTGAAGCTTTCTTT | CASSTNRGLNTEAFF
TRBJ1-4 | - | TRBV6-5 | TGTGCCAGCAGTTCCCAGGGTGCTAATGAAAAACTGTTTTTT | CASSSQGANEKLFF
TRBJ2-1 | TRBD1 | TRBV7-6 | TGTGCCAGCAGCTTAGCCTGGGGACAGGCAAGGCATGAGCAGTTCTTC | CASSLAWGQARHEQFF
TRBJ1-5 | - | TRBV7-9 | TGTGCCAGCAGCTCCTCGGGCAATCAGCCCCAGCATTTT | CASSSSGNQPQHF
TRBJ2-1 | TRBD2 | TRBV5-8 | TGTGCCAGCAGCTTGGAGCCGACTAGCGGGGGGGCCAATGAGCAGTTCTTC | CASSLEPTSGGANEQFF
TRBJ2-7 | TRBD1 | TRBV5-5 | TGTGCCAGCAGCCAAGACAGGGTCTACGAGCAGTACTTC | CASSQDRVYEQYF
TRBJ1-4 | TRBD1 | TRBV4-3 | TGCGCCAGCAGCCAGGTCAAGACAGGGGGGAATGAAAAACTGTTTTTT | CASSQVKTGGNEKLFF
TRBJ1-5 | - | TRBV10-3 | TGTGCCATCAGCACCGGGACAAATAGCAATCAGCCCCAGCATTTT | CAISTGTNSNQPQHF
TRBJ2-1 | TRBD2 | TRBV10-3 | TGTGCCATCAGGAGGACTAGCGGGGACAATGAGCAGTTCTTC | CAIRRTSGDNEQFF
TRBJ1-1 | - | TRBV28 | TGTGCCAGCAGTCCGGGTTGGGGCCCGAGCACTGAAGCTTTCTTT | CASSPGWGPSTEAFF
TRBJ2-3 | TRBD2 | TRBV5-1 | TGCGCCAGCAGGGCGGGGGGAGTACGAGATACGCAGTATTTT | CASRAGGVRDTQYF
TRBJ2-2 | - | TRBV7-8 | TGTGCCAGCACCTATCGGGTGTCTAGCAGCCGAGTAGGGGAGCTGTTTTTT | CASTYRVSSSRVGELFF
TRBJ1-5 | TRBD1 | TRBV10-3 | TGTGCCATCAGTGAGTCGAGGACAGGGGCTAGCAATCAGCCCCAGCATTTT | CAISESRTGASNQPQHF
TRBJ1-6 | - | TRBV28 | TGTGCCAGCAGTTTGGAGGGGTGGGATAATTCACCCCTCCACTTT | CASSLEGWDNSPLHF
TRBJ1-1 | - | TRBV2 | TGTGCCAGCATAGGGGTCAGTACTCTGTCTGCTTTCTTT | CASIGVSTLSAFF
TRBJ2-2 | - | TRBV5-6 | TGTGCCAGCAGCTTGCCGTCGAGCACCGGGGAGCTGTTTTTT | CASSLPSSTGELFF
TRBJ1-2 | - | TRBV18 | TGTGCCAGCTCATCTTCCAGCGGCGGCTACACCTTC | CASSSSSGGYTF
TRBJ1-6 | TRBD1 | TRBV7-2 | TGTGCCAGCAGCTTACGGAATCAGGGGGCTTCACCCCTCCACTTT | CASSLRNQGASPLHF
TRBJ2-5 | - | TRBV2 | TGTGCCAGCAGTATCGAGCGAGAGACCCAGTACTTC | CASSIERETQYF